A selection of T cell receptor beta chains follows, all from one sample in a study of blood T cell repertoires in COVID-19. The repertoire was sequenced with immunoSEQ multiplex PCR; TCRdb's copy has only in-frame clones and lacks some. The table has more than 200,000 clones, around nine tenths seen once. The sample comprised peripheral blood. The source of these receptors is a woman between 35 and 50 years old who had recovered from COVID-19. The CDR3 runs from the conserved cysteine through the conserved F or W. The D gene is left open where the match is weak. Part of the rows lack a size; the others show once, few, many or a class for expanded clones.

d_gene: NA
j_gene: TRBJ2-6
v_gene: TRBV5-1
abundance: NA
CDR3aa: CASSLVEWRGANVLTF
CDR3nt: TGCGCCAGCAGCTTGGTGGAGTGGCGGGGGGCCAACGTCCTGACTTTC

d_gene: NA
j_gene: TRBJ1-2
v_gene: TRBV4-3
abundance: few
CDR3aa: CASSQDWRENGYTF
CDR3nt: TGCGCCAGCAGCCAAGATTGGAGGGAAAATGGCTACACCTTC

d_gene: TRBD1
j_gene: TRBJ1-2
v_gene: TRBV7-8
abundance: NA
CDR3aa: CASSTGGGGYTF
CDR3nt: TGTGCCAGCAGCACAGGGGGCGGCGGCTACACCTTC

d_gene: NA
j_gene: TRBJ2-5
v_gene: TRBV4-3
abundance: NA
CDR3aa: CASSQDDRHGGETQYF
CDR3nt: TGCGCCAGCAGCCAAGACGACCGCCACGGAGGGGAGACCCAGTACTTC

d_gene: TRBD1
j_gene: TRBJ2-5
v_gene: TRBV7-9
abundance: once
CDR3aa: CASSYTGTELDLQETQYF
CDR3nt: TGTGCCAGCAGTTACACCGGGACAGAGCTGGACCTGCAAGAGACCCAGTACTTC

d_gene: NA
j_gene: TRBJ2-7
v_gene: TRBV5-6
abundance: NA
CDR3aa: CASSLFSGADYEQYF
CDR3nt: TGTGCCAGCAGCTTGTTCTCAGGGGCTGACTACGAGCAGTACTTC

d_gene: NA
j_gene: TRBJ2-7
v_gene: TRBV7-2
abundance: NA
CDR3aa: CASSLDFPLPDEQYF
CDR3nt: TGTGCCAGCAGCTTAGATTTCCCGCTCCCGGACGAGCAGTACTTC

d_gene: NA
j_gene: TRBJ1-2
v_gene: TRBV12-3/TRBV12-4
abundance: once
CDR3aa: CASSPPGSYGYTF
CDR3nt: TGTGCCAGCAGCCCCCCGGGGAGCTATGGCTACACCTTC

d_gene: NA
j_gene: TRBJ1-2
v_gene: TRBV28
abundance: NA
CDR3aa: CASSLTGRYGYTF
CDR3nt: TGTGCCAGCAGCCTGACAGGCCGGTATGGCTACACCTTC

d_gene: NA
j_gene: TRBJ2-1
v_gene: TRBV27
abundance: NA
CDR3aa: CASSLSGPEYGEQFF
CDR3nt: TGTGCCAGCAGTCTTTCAGGGCCGGAGTACGGTGAGCAGTTCTTC

d_gene: TRBD2
j_gene: TRBJ2-3
v_gene: TRBV4-1
abundance: NA
CDR3aa: CASSPNLLAASTDTQYF
CDR3nt: TGCGCCAGCAGCCCGAACTTGCTAGCGGCTAGCACAGATACGCAGTATTTT

d_gene: TRBD2
j_gene: TRBJ2-5
v_gene: TRBV3-1/TRBV3-2
abundance: NA
CDR3aa: CASSHAGGGGPETQYF
CDR3nt: TGTGCCAGCAGCCATGCGGGGGGGGGAGGCCCTGAGACCCAGTACTTC

d_gene: NA
j_gene: TRBJ2-7
v_gene: TRBV10-3
abundance: NA
CDR3aa: CAISEPSGGSSYEQYF
CDR3nt: TGTGCCATCAGTGAGCCGAGTGGGGGGTCCTCCTACGAGCAGTACTTC

d_gene: TRBD1
j_gene: TRBJ2-7
v_gene: TRBV5-1
abundance: few
CDR3aa: CASSSGTARTSYEQYF
CDR3nt: TGCGCCAGCAGCTCGGGGACAGCAAGGACCTCCTACGAGCAGTACTTC

d_gene: TRBD2
j_gene: TRBJ2-1
v_gene: TRBV19
abundance: NA
CDR3aa: CASSSQTSGGAVVLNEQFF
CDR3nt: TGTGCCAGTAGTAGTCAGACTAGCGGGGGGGCAGTAGTTTTGAATGAGCAGTTCTTC

d_gene: NA
j_gene: TRBJ2-2
v_gene: TRBV2
abundance: NA
CDR3aa: CASSDSRGATNTGELFF
CDR3nt: TGTGCCAGCAGTGACTCTCGGGGTGCTACGAACACCGGGGAGCTGTTTTTT

d_gene: TRBD1
j_gene: TRBJ2-3
v_gene: TRBV3-1/TRBV3-2
abundance: NA
CDR3aa: CASSRGQGSDTQYF
CDR3nt: TGTGCCAGCAGCCGGGGACAGGGCTCAGATACGCAGTATTTT